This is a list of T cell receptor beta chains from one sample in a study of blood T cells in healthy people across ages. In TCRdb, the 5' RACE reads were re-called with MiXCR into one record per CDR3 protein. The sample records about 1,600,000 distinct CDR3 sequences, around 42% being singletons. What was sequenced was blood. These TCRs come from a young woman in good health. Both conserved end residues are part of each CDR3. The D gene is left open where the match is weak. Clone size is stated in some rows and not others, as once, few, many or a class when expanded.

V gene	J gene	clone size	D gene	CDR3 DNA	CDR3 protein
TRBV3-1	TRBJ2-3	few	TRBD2	TGTGCCAGCAGCCATCCCAGCGGGGTGCAGACAGACACGCAGTATTTT	CASSHPSGVQTDTQYF
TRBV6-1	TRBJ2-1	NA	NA	TGTGCCAGCAGTAAAGAATGGACCTACAATGAGCAGTTCTTC	CASSKEWTYNEQFF
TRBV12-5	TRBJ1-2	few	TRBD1	TGTGCTAGTGGTCCGGGACAGGGGGCGCGCTACACCTTC	CASGPGQGARYTF
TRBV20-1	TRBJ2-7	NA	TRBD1	TGCAGTGCTAGACGGGTGGGACAGGGGAACGAGCAGTACTTC	CSARRVGQGNEQYF
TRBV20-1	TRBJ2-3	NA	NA	TGCAGTGCCTACACTCCAGATACGCAGTATTTT	CSAYTPDTQYF
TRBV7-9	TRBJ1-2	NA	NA	TGTGCCAGCAGCCCGGGCTACACCTTC	CASSPGYTF
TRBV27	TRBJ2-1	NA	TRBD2	TGTGCCAGCAGTTTAATCCTAGGGGAGGGTGAGCAGTTCTTC	CASSLILGEGEQFF
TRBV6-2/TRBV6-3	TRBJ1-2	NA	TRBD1	TGTGCCGCGACGGGACAGGGGGCGGTTGGCTACACCTTC	CAATGQGAVGYTF
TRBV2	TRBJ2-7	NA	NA	TGTGCCAGCAGTGATCGAGAAGGGCTCCACGAGCAGTACTTC	CASSDREGLHEQYF
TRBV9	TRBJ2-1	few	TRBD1	TGTGCCAGCAGCTCCCCGAAAGGGGACAGGCCGATGAGTTCCTACAATGAGCAGTTCTTC	CASSSPKGDRPMSSYNEQFF
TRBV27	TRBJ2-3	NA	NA	TGTGCCAGCCGCGTTAGGGATCTGGATACGCAGTATTTT	CASRVRDLDTQYF
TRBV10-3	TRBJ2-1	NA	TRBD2	TGTGCCATCAGTGAGCATTCTTCTAGCGGGACCGACCGCCCCTACAATGAGCAGTTCTTC	CAISEHSSSGTDRPYNEQFF
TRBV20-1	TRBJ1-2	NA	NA	TGCAGTGCTAGACTACCTTCAGATTATGGCTACACCTTC	CSARLPSDYGYTF
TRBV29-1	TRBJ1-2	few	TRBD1	TGCAGCGTGGCGCAGGGGGGCCGATACCCTAACTATGGCTACACCTTC	CSVAQGGRYPNYGYTF
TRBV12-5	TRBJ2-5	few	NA	TGTGCTAGTGGTCCCAGGGTTGAGGCCCAGTACTTC	CASGPRVEAQYF
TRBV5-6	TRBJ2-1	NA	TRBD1	TGTGCCAGCAGCTTGGGTTCACAGGGGGCCTATGAGCAGTTCTTC	CASSLGSQGAYEQFF
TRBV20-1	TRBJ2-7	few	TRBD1	TGCAGTGCTACCTCAGACAGGGAAGGGACCTACGAGCAGTACTTC	CSATSDREGTYEQYF
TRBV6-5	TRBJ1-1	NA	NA	TGTGCCAGCAGTTACGAGGGAGGGGACACTGAAGCTTTCTTT	CASSYEGGDTEAFF
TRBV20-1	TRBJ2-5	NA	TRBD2	TGCAGTGCTAGTAGGTCGCTAGCGGGAGGGGGGAATGAGCAGTACTTC	CSASRSLAGGGNEQYF
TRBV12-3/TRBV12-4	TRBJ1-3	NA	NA	TGTGCCAGCAGCTTGAAAGCCTTCCACACCATATATTTT	CASSLKAFHTIYF
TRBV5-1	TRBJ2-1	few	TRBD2	TGCGCCAGCAGCTTTCTTAGCGGGAGCGGTGAGCAGTTCTTC	CASSFLSGSGEQFF
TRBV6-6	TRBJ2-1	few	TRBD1	TGTGCCAGCAGTTACCAGGGGGATGAGCAGTTCTTC	CASSYQGDEQFF
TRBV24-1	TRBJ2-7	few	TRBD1	TGTGCCACCAGTGATTTCTCGACAGGGTTTGCTTACGAGCAGTACTTC	CATSDFSTGFAYEQYF
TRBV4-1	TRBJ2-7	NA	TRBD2	TGCGCCAGCAGCCAAGCCCGGGAGGGAACCTACGAGCAGTACTTC	CASSQAREGTYEQYF
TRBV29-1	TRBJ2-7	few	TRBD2	TGCAGCGTTGTGGAGGGAGGGGCCTGGAATGAGCAGTACTTC	CSVVEGGAWNEQYF
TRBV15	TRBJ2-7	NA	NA	TGTGCCACCAGCAGAGGAGGGGTGAGCTCCTACAATGAGCAGTACTTC	CATSRGGVSSYNEQYF
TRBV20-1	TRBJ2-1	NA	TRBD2	TGCAGTGCTAGGCTCCGGGACTACCAATGGGGTGAGCAGTTCTTC	CSARLRDYQWGEQFF
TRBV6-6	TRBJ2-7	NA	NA	TGTGCCAGCAGGAGCGTCAGGGGGGGCACCTACGAGCAGTACTTC	CASRSVRGGTYEQYF
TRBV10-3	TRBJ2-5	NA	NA	TGTGCCATCAGTGAGTGGGACTCCCCCGTGTACTTC	CAISEWDSPVYF
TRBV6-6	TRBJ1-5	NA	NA	TGTGCCAGCAGCCCCAGAGGGTCCCCAAGGGGACATCAGCCCCAGCATTTT	CASSPRGSPRGHQPQHF
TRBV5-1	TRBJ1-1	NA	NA	TGCGCCAGCAGCCCGGCGGGGAGGGGCGCAAACACTGAAGCTTTCTTT	CASSPAGRGANTEAFF
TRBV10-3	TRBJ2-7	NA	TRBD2	TGTGCCATCAGTGTGGGGACTAGCCGGTACGAGCAGTACTTC	CAISVGTSRYEQYF
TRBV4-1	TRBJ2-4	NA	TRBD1	TGCGCCAGCAGCCAAGCCTCCGGACAGGGAAACTCCAAAAACATTCAGTACTTC	CASSQASGQGNSKNIQYF
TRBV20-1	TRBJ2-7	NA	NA	TGCAGTGCTGAGGGTCAAGCGGACATCAACGCCTACGAGCAGTACTTC	CSAEGQADINAYEQYF
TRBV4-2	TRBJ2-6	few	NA	TGTGCCAGCAGCCAAGGGGACTCCCACTCTGGGGCCAACGTCCTGACTTTC	CASSQGDSHSGANVLTF
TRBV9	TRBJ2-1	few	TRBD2	TGTGCCAGCAGCGTACTAGCGGGAGCGGACAATGAGCAGTTCTTC	CASSVLAGADNEQFF
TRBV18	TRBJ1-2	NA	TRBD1	TGTGCCAGCTCACCACCGGGACAGGAGGGTGGCTACACCTTC	CASSPPGQEGGYTF
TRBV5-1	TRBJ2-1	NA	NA	TGCGCCAGCAGCTTGGACGTTTTCTATGCTGAGCAGTTCTTC	CASSLDVFYAEQFF
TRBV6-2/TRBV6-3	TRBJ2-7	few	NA	TGTGCCAGCAGTTCACTTGCAATGCGGCTCGGCGGATATCCAGGGGAGCAGTACTTC	CASSSLAMRLGGYPGEQYF
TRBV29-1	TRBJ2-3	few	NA	TGCAGCGTTGAGTCCCCCGGGGCCGATACGCAGTATTTT	CSVESPGADTQYF
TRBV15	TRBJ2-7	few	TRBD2	TGTGCCACCAGCAGAGATCCCACTGGACTAGGAACGAACGAGCAGTACTTC	CATSRDPTGLGTNEQYF
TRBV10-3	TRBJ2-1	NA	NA	TGTGCCATCAGCGAAACAGACAATGAGCAGTTCTTC	CAISETDNEQFF
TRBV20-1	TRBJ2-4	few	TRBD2	TGCAGTGCTAGAGATGGCGGGGGTGGCAGCAACATTCAGTACTTC	CSARDGGGGSNIQYF
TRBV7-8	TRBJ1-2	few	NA	TGTGCCAGCAGCTTAGGCTTAGGGGGGTACGATGGCTACACCTTC	CASSLGLGGYDGYTF
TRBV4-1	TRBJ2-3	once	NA	TGCGCCAGCAGCCCCGGGGGCACAAATACGCAGTATTTT	CASSPGGTNTQYF
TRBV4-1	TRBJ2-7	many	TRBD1	TGCGCCAGCAGCCCTCCCGGGACAGGGAACGAGCAGTACTTC	CASSPPGTGNEQYF
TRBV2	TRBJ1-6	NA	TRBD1	TGTGCCAGCAACAGGGGCGAGGATTCACCCCTCCACTTT	CASNRGEDSPLHF
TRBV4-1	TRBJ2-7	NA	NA	TGCGCCAGCAGCCAAGTTGCCAGGGGAGGCTCCTACGAGCAGTACTTC	CASSQVARGGSYEQYF
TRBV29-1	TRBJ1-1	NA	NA	TGCAGCGTCGGACACCCCAACACTGAAGCTTTCTTT	CSVGHPNTEAFF
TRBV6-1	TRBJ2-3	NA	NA	TGTGCCGGCAGGGAGTCCACAGATACGCAGTATTTT	CAGRESTDTQYF
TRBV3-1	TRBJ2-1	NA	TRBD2	TGTGCCAGCAGCCAAGAGTCTAGCGGGAGGTGGAATGAGCAGTTCTTC	CASSQESSGRWNEQFF
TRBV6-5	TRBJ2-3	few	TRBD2	TGTGCCAGCAGTTACAGGAGCGGGGGCAGCCCAGATACGCAGTATTTT	CASSYRSGGSPDTQYF
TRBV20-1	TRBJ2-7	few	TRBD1	TGCAGTGCTAACAAACGGGACAGCACCTACGAGCAGTACTTC	CSANKRDSTYEQYF
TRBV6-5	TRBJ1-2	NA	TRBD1	TGTGCCAGCAGTGACACCGGGACAGGGTTTGGCTACACCTTC	CASSDTGTGFGYTF